This T cell receptor (beta chain) comes out of a study of Graves' ophthalmopathy and Graves' hyperthyroidism. Study-wide background: Untreated patients at initial diagnosis provided peripheral blood. Study conclusions and caveats: Separation of ophthalmopathy from stable hyperthyroidism was achieved by a 13-signature model, at 85% to 90% sensitivity and approximately 84% specificity.

This clonotype was seen a handful of times. Its antigen is as yet unknown. Scientists amplified the TCR beta CDR3 regions from RNA transcripts. The workflow started with a first-round RT-PCR run with HTBI primers and then moved on to a second-round multiplex PCR. MiXCR was run by TCRdb on the multiplex PCR reads, yielding one entry per CDR3 protein. The repertoire has hundreds of thousands of distinct CDR3 sequences, about a fifth of them found once; the top ten carry more than 5.5%. This receptor was obtained from a woman aged 18-29 years with stable Graves' hyperthyroidism. Some clones in this sample may be carry-over from other donors' samples. The sequenced sample was peripheral blood.

CDR3 coding DNA: TGTGCCAGCAGTCGCTCGGTGACAGATACGCAGTATTTT. It yields the protein CASSRSVTDTQYF. The genes are TRBV12-3 or TRBV12-4 and TRBJ2-3; D is undetermined. Trimming took off 5 bases at V and 3 bases at J, with 9 bases between the two ends. CDR3 length: 13 residues.